A single sample is the source of the 6 T cell receptor beta chains below, sequenced in a study of shared clonotypes between healthy human individuals. TCRdb's table, derived via immunoSEQ multiplex PCR, lists solely in-frame clones and lacks some. The sample lists roughly 1.5 million clones, approximately 98% seen once, with approximately 0.44% in the top ten. Specimen: naive CD4+ T cells sorted from blood. Subset meaning: CD45RA+ positively selected. These TCRs come from a man aged 25 to 40 in good health.

As regards this clone: Distinct nucleotide sequences in the sample also encode this CDR3. This sequence joins TRBV10-1 and TRBJ2-3; D may be TRBD1 (5 bases). The germline V gene encodes CDR1 WNHNN and CDR2 SYGVQD (reference sequence). V lost 4 bases and J lost 4, with 6 bases in between. This CDR3 is built from 12 residues. The CDR3 DNA follows: TGCGCCAGCAGTGTAGGGGCAGATACGCAGTATTTT. It translates to CASSVGADTQYF.

The chain combines TRBV7-9 with TRBJ2-2; D might be TRBD1 (6 bases). Germline CDR1 reads SEHNR; CDR2 reads FQNEAQ (reference sequence). The CDR3 sequence is 16 residues long. V was shortened by 3 bases and J by 4 bases, with 15 bases between the two germline ends. CDR3 loop: CASSFLRGIVTGELFF. The CDR3, as DNA: TGTGCCAGCAGCTTCCTCAGGGGAATAGTCACCGGGGAGCTGTTTTTT.

V usage is TRBV5-1 and J usage is TRBJ1-2; D not certain. Germline V gives CDR1 SGHRS, CDR2 YFSETQ. The V end was cut by 4 bases, the J end by 7 bases, with 17 bases between. This CDR3 is 14 amino acids long. This CDR3 is CASSVGPSPSGYTF. The CDR3 DNA reads as TGCGCCAGCAGCGTAGGACCGAGCCCTTCTGGCTACACCTTC.

The gene calls are TRBV14 and TRBJ1-3, with D possibly matching TRBD1 (5 bases). Trimming pared 2 bases from V and 2 bases from J, leaving 7 bases between. The CDR3 is 14 amino acids. Germline CDR1 and CDR2: SGHDN and FVKESK. For the CDR3, the DNA is TGTGCCAGCAGCCAAATGGGGGCTGGAAACACCATATATTTT. Its translation is CASSQMGAGNTIYF.

The chain recombines TRBV27 with TRBJ2-7; TRBD1 matches 9 bases. CDR1 and CDR2 from the germline V gene are MNHEY and SMNVEV (reference sequence). The CDR3 consists of 15 residues. V trimming: 6 bases; J trimming: 3 bases; junction bases outside the gene matches: 9. The CDR3 nucleotides read TGTGCCAGCAGCGGACGACAGGGGGGATTCTACGAGCAGTACTTC. Its protein product is CASSGRQGGFYEQYF.

This rearrangement joins TRBV5-8 to TRBJ2-4; D possibly corresponds to TRBD2 (5 bases). Trimming cost V 7 bases and J 0 bases, with 14 bases left between them. The CDR3 consists of 15 residues. Germline V gives CDR1 SGHTS, CDR2 YDEGEE. This chain's CDR3 is CASATGILAKNIQYF. CDR3 bases: TGTGCCAGCGCTACGGGGATACTAGCCAAAAACATTCAGTACTTC. Supplemented by reference TRBV5-8 and TRBJ2-4, the full variable domain reads EAGVTQSPTHLIKTRGQQATLRCSPISGHTSVYWYQQALGLGLQFLLWYDEGEERNRGNFPPRFSGRQFPNYSSELNVNALELEDSALYLCASATGILAKNIQYFGAGTRLSVL.